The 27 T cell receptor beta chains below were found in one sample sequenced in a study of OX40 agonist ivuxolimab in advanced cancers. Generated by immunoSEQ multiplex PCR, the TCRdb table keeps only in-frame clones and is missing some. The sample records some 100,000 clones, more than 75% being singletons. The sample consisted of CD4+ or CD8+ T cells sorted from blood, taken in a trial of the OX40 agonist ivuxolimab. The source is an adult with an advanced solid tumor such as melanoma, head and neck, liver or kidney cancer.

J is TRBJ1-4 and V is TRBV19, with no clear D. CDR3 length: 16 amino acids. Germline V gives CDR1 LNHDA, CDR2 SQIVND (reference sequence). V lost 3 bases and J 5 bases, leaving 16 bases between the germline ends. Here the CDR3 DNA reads TGTGCCAGTAGTATGGTTTATGGGAGTGAGAATGAAAAACTGTTTTTT. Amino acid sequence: CASSMVYGSENEKLFF.

CDR3 amino acids: CASSLEHNSYNEQFF. In nucleotides, the CDR3 is TGCGCCAGCAGCTTGGAACACAACTCCTACAATGAGCAGTTCTTC. The rearrangement uses TRBV5-1 and TRBJ2-1; D not resolved. Trimming shortened V by 0 bases and J by 0 bases, and 7 bases separated the two germline ends. The CDR3 has 15 residues. Per germline, CDR1 SGHRS and CDR2 YFSETQ.

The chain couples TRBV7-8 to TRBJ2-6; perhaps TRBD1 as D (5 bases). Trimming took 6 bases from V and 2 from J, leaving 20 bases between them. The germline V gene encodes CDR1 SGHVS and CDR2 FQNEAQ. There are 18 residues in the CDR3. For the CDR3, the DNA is TGTGCCAGCAGGGTTCAGGGTGTTCTCTTAACTGGGGCCAACGTCCTGACTTTC. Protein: CASRVQGVLLTGANVLTF.

The CDR3 nucleotides read TGCGCCAGCAGCTCCGGTCTCAATTGGGAAAAACTGTTTTTT. The encoded protein is CASSSGLNWEKLFF. The chain combines TRBV5-1 with TRBJ1-4, with D hard to call. Germline V gene lookup returns CDR1 SGHRS and CDR2 YFSETQ. CDR3 size: 14 residues. V was cut by 3 bases and J by 8 bases, with 14 bases left in between.

CDR3 in amino acids: CASSPGQGHNEKLFF. The DNA for the CDR3 is TGTGCCAGCTCACCGGGACAGGGCCATAATGAAAAACTGTTTTTT. The chain links TRBV18 to TRBJ1-4; 9 bases line up with TRBD1. Germline-derived CDR1 and CDR2 are KGHSH and LQKENI. The J segment lost 4 bases and the V segment lost 3 bases, leaving 3 bases of the junction unmatched. This CDR3 is 15 amino acids long.

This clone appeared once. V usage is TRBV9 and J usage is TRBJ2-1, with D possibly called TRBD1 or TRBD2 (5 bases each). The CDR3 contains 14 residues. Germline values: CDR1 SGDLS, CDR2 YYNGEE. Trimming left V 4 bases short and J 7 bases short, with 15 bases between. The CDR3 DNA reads TGTGCCAGCAGCCCCAGTAGCAGGGAGAATGAGCAGTTCTTC. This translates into CASSPSSRENEQFF. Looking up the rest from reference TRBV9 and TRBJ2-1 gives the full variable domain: DSGVTQTPKHLITATGQRVTLRCSPRSGDLSVYWYQQSLDQGLQFLIQYYNGEERAKGNILERFSAQQFPDLHSELNLSSLELGDSALYFCASSPSSRENEQFFGPGTRLTVL.

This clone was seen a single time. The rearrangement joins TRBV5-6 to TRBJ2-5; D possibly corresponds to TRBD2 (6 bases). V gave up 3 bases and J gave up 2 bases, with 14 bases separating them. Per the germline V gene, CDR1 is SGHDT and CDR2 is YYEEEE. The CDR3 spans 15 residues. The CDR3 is CASSSGLAPQETQYF. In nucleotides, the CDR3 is TGTGCCAGCAGCTCGGGACTCGCACCACAAGAGACCCAGTACTTC. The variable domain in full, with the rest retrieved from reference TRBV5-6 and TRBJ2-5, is DAGVTQSPTHLIKTRGQQVTLRCSPKSGHDTVSWYQQALGQGPQFIFQYYEEEERQRGNFPDRFSGHQFPNYSSELNVNALLLGDSALYLCASSSGLAPQETQYFGPGTRLLVL.

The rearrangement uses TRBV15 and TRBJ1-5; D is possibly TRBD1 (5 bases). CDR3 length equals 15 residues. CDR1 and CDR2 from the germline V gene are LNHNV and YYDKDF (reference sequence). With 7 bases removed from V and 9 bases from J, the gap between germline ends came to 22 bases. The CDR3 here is CATTPDRGTWAPQHF. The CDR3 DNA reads TGTGCCACCACCCCCGACCGGGGGACGTGGGCGCCCCAGCATTTT.

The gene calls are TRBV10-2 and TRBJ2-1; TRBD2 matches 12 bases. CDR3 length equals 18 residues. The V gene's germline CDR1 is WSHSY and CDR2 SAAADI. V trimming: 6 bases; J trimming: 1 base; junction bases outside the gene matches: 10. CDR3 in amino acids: CASSGTTSGSSSYNEQFF. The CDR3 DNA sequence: TGCGCCAGCAGCGGGACGACTAGCGGGAGTTCGTCCTACAATGAGCAGTTCTTC.

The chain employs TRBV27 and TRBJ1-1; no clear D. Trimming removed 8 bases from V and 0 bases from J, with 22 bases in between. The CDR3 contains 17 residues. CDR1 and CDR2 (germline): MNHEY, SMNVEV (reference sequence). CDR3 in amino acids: CASGYGDSRIMNTEAFF. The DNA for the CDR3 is TGTGCCAGCGGATACGGGGATTCACGGATCATGAACACTGAAGCTTTCTTT.

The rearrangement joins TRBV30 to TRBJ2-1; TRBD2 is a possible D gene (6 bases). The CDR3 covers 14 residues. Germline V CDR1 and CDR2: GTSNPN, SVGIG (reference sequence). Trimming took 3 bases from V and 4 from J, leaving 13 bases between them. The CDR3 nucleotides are TGTGCCTGGAGGGGGCCGGAGGGATACAATGAGCAGTTCTTC. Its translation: CAWRGPEGYNEQFF. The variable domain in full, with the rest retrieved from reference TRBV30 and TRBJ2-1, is SQTIHQWPATLVQPVGSPLSLECTVEGTSNPNLYWYRQAAGRGLQLLFYSVGIGQISSEVPQNLSASRPQDRQFILSSKKLLLSDSGFYLCAWRGPEGYNEQFFGPGTRLTVL.

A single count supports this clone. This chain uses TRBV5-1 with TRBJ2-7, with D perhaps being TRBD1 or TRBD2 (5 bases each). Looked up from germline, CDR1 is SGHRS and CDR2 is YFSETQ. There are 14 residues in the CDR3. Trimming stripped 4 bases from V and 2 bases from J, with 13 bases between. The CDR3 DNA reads TGCGCCAGCAGCCCCGGGACCGAGGCCTACGAGCAGTACTTC. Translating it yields CASSPGTEAYEQYF. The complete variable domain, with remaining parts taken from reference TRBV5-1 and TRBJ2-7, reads KAGVTQTPRYLIKTRGQQVTLSCSPISGHRSVSWYQQTPGQGLQFLFEYFSETQRNKGNFPGRFSGRQFSNSRSEMNVSTLELGDSALYLCASSPGTEAYEQYFGPGTRLTVT.

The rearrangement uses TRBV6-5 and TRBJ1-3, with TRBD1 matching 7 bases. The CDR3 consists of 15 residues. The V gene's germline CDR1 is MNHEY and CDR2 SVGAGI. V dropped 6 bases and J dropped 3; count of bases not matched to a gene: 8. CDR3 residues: CASSESGGGGNTIYF. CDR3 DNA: TGTGCCAGCAGCGAATCAGGGGGTGGTGGAAACACCATATATTTT.

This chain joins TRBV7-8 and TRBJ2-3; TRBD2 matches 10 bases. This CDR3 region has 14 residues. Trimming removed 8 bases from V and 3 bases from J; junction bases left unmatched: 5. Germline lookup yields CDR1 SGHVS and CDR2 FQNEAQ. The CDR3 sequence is CASYSSGRTDTQYF. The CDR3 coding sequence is TGTGCCAGCTACTCTAGCGGGAGAACAGATACGCAGTATTTT.

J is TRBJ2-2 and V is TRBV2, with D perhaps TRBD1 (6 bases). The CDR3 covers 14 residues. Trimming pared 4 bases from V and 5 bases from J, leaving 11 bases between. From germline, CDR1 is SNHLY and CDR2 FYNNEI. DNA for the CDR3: TGTGCCAGCAGTGCCAGGGGATGGACCGGGGAGCTGTTTTTT. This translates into CASSARGWTGELFF.

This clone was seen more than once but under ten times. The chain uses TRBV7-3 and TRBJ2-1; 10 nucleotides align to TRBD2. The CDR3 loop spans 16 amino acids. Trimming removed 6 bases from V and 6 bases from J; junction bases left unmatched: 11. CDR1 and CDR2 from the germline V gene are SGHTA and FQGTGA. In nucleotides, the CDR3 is TGTGCCAGCAGTCCCGACTCGGCTAGCGGGAGCAATGAGCAGTTCTTC. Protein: CASSPDSASGSNEQFF. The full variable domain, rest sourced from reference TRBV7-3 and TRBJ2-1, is GAGVSQTPSNKVTEKGKYVELRCDPISGHTALYWYRQSLGQGPEFLIYFQGTGAADDSGLPNDRFFAVRPEGSVSTLKIQRTERGDSAVYLCASSPDSASGSNEQFFGPGTRLTVL.

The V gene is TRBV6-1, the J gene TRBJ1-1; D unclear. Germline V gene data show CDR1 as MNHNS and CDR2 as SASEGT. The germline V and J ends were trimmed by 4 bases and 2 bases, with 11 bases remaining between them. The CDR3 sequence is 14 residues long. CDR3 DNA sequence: TGTGCCAGCAGTGCTCGCTCATTTAACACTGAAGCTTTCTTT. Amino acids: CASSARSFNTEAFF.

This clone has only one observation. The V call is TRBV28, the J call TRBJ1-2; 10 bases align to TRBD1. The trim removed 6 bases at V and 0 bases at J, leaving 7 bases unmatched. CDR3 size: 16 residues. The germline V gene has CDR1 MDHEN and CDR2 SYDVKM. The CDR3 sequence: CASSRDRGYANYGYTF. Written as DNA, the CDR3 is TGTGCCAGCAGCAGGGACAGGGGCTATGCTAACTATGGCTACACCTTC.

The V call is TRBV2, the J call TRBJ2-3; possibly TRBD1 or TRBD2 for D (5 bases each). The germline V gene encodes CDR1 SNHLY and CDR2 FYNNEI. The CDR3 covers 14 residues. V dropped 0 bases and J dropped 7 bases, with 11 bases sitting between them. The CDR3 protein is CASSEALRENTQYF. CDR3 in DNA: TGTGCCAGCAGTGAAGCTCTCAGGGAGAATACGCAGTATTTT.

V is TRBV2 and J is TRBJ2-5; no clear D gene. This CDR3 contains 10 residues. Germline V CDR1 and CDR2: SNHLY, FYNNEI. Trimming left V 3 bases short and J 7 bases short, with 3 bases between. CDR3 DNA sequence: TGTGCCAGCAGTGACGTGACCCAGTACTTC. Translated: CASSDVTQYF. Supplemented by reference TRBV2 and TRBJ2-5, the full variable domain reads EPEVTQTPSHQVTQMGQEVILRCVPISNHLYFYWYRQILGQKVEFLVSFYNNEISEKSEIFDDQFSVERPDGSNFTLKIRSTKLEDSAMYFCASSDVTQYFGPGTRLLVL.

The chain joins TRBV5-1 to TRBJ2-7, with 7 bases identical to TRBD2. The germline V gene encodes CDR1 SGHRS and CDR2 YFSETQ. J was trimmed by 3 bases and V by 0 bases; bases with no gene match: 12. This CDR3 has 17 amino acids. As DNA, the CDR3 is TGCGCCAGCAGCTTGGCTAGCGGCCAGCTCCTAGGCTACGAGCAGTACTTC. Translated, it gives CASSLASGQLLGYEQYF.

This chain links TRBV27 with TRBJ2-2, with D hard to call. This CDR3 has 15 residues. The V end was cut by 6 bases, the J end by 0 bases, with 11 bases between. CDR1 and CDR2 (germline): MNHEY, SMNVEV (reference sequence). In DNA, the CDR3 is TGTGCCAGCAGACGGAGTTTCGCGAACACCGGGGAGCTGTTTTTT. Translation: CASRRSFANTGELFF.

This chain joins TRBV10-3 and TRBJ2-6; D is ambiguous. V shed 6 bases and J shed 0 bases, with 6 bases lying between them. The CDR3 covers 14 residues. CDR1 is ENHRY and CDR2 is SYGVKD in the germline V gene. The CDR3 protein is CAIRGSSGANVLTF. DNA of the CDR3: TGTGCCATCAGGGGTAGCTCTGGGGCCAACGTCCTGACTTTC.

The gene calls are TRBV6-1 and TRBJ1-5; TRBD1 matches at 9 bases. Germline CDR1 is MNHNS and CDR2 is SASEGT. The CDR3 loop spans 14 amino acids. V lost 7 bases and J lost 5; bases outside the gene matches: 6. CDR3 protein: CASTIRDRDQPQHF. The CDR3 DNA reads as TGTGCCAGCACTATCCGGGACAGGGATCAGCCCCAGCATTTT.

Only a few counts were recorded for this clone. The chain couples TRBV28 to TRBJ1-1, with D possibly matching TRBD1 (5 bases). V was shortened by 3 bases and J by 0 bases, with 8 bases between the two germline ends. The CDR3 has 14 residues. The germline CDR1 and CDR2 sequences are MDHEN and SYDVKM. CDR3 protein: CASSLGGVNTEAFF. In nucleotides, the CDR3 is TGTGCCAGCAGTTTGGGGGGTGTGAACACTGAAGCTTTCTTT. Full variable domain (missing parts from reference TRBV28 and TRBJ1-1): DVKVTQSSRYLVKRTGEKVFLECVQDMDHENMFWYRQDPGLGLRLIYFSYDVKMKEKGDIPEGYSVSREKKERFSLILESASTNQTSMYLCASSLGGVNTEAFFGQGTRLTVV.

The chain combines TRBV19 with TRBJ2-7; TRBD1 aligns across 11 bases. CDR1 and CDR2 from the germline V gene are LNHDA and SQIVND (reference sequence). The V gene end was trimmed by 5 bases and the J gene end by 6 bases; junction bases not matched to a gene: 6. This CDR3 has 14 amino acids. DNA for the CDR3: TGTGCCAGTAGTGTGGGACAGGGGGAAGTCGAGCAGTACTTC. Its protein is CASSVGQGEVEQYF.

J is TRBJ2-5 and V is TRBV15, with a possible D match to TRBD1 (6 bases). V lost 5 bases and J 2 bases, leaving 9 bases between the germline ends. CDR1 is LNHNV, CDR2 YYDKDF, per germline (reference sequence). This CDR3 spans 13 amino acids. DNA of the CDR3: TGTGCCACCAGCGGGGGCCCACAAGAGACCCAGTACTTC. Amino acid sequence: CATSGGPQETQYF.